This T cell receptor (beta chain) originates from a study of identical twins. TCRdb ran MiXCR on the 5' RACE reads and lists one entry per CDR3 protein. This sample carries a few hundred thousand distinct CDR3 sequences, 9.6% of them seen once, and the ten largest clones take 2.5% to 3%. The V end was cut by 5 bases, the J end by 9 bases, with 17 bases between. The germline V gene has CDR1 MNHEY and CDR2 SMNVEV (reference sequence). The CDR3 contains 14 residues. Points from the study as a whole: The more abundant beta clonotypes in cord blood had fewer insertions, and memory repertoires did not show this. Models, which agreed with sharing between unrelated individuals, nonetheless underestimated the out-of-frame TCR alpha sharing seen in monozygotic twins.

In its sample, this clonotype was seen a few times. Its antigen remains unidentified. This sample was also put to use in a study of yellow fever vaccine responses in identical twins.

This rearrangement joins TRBV27 to TRBJ2-1; D is undetermined. Sequencing was carried out using PBMCs. The TCR was taken from a woman aged 18-29 years in good health. The CDR3 DNA reads as TGTGCCAGCAGTCAAAGCACTGAAGGTGGTGAGCAGTTCTTC. Protein sequence: CASSQSTEGGEQFF.